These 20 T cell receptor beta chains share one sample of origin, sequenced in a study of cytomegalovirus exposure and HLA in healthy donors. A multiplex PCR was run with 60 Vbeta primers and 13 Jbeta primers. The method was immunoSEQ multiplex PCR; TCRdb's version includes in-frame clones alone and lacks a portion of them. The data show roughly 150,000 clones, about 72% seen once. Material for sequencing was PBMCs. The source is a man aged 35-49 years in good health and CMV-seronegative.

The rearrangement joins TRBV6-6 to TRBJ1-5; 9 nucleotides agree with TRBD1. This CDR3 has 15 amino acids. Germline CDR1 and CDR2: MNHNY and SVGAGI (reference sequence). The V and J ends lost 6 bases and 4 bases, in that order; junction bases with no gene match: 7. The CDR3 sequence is CASSSTGGWNQPQHF. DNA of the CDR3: TGTGCCAGCAGCTCGACAGGGGGTTGGAATCAGCCCCAGCATTTT.

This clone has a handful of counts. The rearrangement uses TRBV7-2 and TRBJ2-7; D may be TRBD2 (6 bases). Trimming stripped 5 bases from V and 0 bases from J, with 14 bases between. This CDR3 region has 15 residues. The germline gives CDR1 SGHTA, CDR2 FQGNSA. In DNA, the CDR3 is TGTGCCAGCAGCCCCTCGGACGGGAGCTCCTACGAGCAGTACTTC. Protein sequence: CASSPSDGSSYEQYF.

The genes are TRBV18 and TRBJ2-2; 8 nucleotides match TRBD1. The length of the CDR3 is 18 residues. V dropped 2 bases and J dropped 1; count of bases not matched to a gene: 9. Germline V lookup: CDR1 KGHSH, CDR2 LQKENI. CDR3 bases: TGTGCCAGCTCACCAAGGACTGCTGGACAGGGGAACACCGGGGAGCTGTTTTTT. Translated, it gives CASSPRTAGQGNTGELFF.

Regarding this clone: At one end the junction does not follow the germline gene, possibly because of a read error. This chain's CDR3 is CAWRLQGARYGYPF. The CDR3 DNA reads as TGTGCCTGGAGGTTACAGGGGGCGCGATATGGCTACCCCTTC. The chain carries TRBV30 and TRBJ1-2, with TRBD1 identical over 9 bases. The CDR3 sequence is 14 residues long. Germline V gene data show CDR1 as GTSNPN and CDR2 as SVGIG (reference sequence).

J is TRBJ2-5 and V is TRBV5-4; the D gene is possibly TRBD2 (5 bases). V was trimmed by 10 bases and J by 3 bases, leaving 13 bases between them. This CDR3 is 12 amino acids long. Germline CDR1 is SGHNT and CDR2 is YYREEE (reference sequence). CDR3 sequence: CAPPGREETQYF. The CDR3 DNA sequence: TGTGCCCCCCCGGGGAGAGAAGAGACCCAGTACTTC.

CDR3 nucleotide sequence: TGTGCCAGCAGCCCCGGGACAGGAGGAAGAAGTGCCGGGGAGCTGTTTTTT. Protein: CASSPGTGGRSAGELFF. V and J are TRBV7-9 and TRBJ2-2, with TRBD1 matching 8 bases. The length of the CDR3 is 17 residues. Germline values: CDR1 SEHNR, CDR2 FQNEAQ (reference sequence). V trimming: 5 bases; J trimming: 6 bases; junction bases outside the gene matches: 14.

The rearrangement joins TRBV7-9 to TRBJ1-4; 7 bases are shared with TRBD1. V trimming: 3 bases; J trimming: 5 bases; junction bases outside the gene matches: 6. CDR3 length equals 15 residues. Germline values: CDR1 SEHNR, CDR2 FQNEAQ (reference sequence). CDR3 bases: TGTGCCAGCAGCTTTATCTCAGGGGGAAATGAAAAACTGTTTTTT. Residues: CASSFISGGNEKLFF. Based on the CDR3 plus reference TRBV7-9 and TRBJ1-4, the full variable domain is DTGVSQNPRHKITKRGQNVTFRCDPISEHNRLYWYRQTLGQGPEFLTYFQNEAQLEKSRLLSDRFSAERPKGSFSTLEIQRTEQGDSAMYLCASSFISGGNEKLFFGSGTQLSVL.

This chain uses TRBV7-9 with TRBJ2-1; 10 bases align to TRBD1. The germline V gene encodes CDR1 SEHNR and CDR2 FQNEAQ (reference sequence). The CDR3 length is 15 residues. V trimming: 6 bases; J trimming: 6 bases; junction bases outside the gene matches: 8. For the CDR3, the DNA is TGTGCCAGCAGAAAACCGGGACAGGGGATCAATGAGCAGTTCTTC. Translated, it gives CASRKPGQGINEQFF.

This chain's CDR3 is CASSLLAKGNNEQFF. The CDR3 nucleotides read TGTGCCAGCAGCCTACTAGCCAAGGGAAACAATGAGCAGTTCTTC. The chain joins TRBV27 to TRBJ2-1, with D possibly being TRBD2 (6 bases). The CDR3 length is 15 residues. V lost 6 bases and J 5 bases, leaving 17 bases between the germline ends. Germline V gives CDR1 MNHEY, CDR2 SMNVEV (reference sequence).

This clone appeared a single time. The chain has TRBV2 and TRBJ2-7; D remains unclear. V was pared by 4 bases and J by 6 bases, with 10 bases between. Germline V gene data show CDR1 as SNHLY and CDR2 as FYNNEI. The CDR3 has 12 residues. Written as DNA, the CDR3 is TGTGCCAGCAGTGCGACTTCCAGCGAGCAGTACTTC. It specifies CASSATSSEQYF.

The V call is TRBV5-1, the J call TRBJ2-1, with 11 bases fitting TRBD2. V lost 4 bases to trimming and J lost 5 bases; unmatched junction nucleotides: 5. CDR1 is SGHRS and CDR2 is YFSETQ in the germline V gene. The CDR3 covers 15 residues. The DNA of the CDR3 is TGCGCCAGCAGCCCTAGCGGGGGGAATAACAATGAGCAGTTCTTC. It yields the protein CASSPSGGNNNEQFF.

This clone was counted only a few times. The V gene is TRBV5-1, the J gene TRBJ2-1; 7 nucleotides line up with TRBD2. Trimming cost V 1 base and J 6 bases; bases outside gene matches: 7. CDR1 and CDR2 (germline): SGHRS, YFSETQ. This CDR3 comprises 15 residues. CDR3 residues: CASSLLAGDVNEQFF. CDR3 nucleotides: TGCGCCAGCAGCTTGCTTGCGGGGGATGTCAATGAGCAGTTCTTC.

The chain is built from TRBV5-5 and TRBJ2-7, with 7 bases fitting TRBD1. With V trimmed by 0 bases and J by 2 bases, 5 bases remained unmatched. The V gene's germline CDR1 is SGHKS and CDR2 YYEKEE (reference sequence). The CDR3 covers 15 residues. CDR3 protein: CASSLGGQITYEQYF. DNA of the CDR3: TGTGCCAGCAGCTTGGGGGGACAGATAACCTACGAGCAGTACTTC.

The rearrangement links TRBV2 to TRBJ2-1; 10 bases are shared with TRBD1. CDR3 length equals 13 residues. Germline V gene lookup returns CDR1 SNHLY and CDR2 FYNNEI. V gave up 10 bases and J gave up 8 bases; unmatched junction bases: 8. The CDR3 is CATPDRGKYEQFF. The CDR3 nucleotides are TGTGCCACCCCGGACAGGGGGAAGTATGAGCAGTTCTTC.

CDR3 DNA sequence: TGTGCCAGCAGTTTGGAAAGCGGGAGCAATCAGCCCCAGCATTTT. Protein sequence: CASSLESGSNQPQHF. V is TRBV28 and J is TRBJ1-5; D call uncertain. CDR1 and CDR2 from the germline V gene are MDHEN and SYDVKM. V was cut by 3 bases and J by 1 base, with 10 bases left in between. CDR3 length: 15 amino acids.

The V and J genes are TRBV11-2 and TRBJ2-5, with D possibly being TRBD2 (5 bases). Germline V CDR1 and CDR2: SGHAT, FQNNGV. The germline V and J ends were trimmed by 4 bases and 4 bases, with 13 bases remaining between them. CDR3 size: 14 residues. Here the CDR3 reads CASSSIPGGETQYF. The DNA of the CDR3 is TGTGCCAGCAGCTCCATTCCTGGAGGAGAGACCCAGTACTTC.

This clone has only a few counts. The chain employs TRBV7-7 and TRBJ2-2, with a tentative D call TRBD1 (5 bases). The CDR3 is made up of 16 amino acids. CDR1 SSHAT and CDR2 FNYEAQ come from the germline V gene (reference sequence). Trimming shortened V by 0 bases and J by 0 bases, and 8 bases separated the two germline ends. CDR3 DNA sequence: TGTGCCAGCAGCTTAGCCCGACAGTCGAACACCGGGGAGCTGTTTTTT. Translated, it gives CASSLARQSNTGELFF.

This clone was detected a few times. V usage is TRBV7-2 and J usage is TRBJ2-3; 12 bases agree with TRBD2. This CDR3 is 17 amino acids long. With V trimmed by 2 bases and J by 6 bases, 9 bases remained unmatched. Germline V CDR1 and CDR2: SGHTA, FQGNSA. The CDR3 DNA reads TGTGCCAGCAGCTTACTTCCTAGCGGGGGGGCCGAGGATACGCAGTATTTT. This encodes CASSLLPSGGAEDTQYF.

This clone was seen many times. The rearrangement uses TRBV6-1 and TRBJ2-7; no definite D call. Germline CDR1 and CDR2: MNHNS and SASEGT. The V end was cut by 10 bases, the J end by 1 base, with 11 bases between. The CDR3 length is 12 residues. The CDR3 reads CATESRSYEQYF. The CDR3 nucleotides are TGTGCCACCGAATCCCGGTCCTACGAGCAGTACTTC.

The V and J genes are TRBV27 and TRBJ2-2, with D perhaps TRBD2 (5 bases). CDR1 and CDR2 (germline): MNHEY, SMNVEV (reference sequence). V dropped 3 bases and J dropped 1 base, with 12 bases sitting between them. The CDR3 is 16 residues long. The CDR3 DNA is TGTGCCAGCAGTTTCACGGGGAGAATGAACACCGGGGAGCTGTTTTTT. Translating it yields CASSFTGRMNTGELFF.